This T cell receptor beta chain was recorded in a study of multiple sclerosis patients with progressive multifocal leukoencephalopathy. Study-level findings and limits: Preferential TRBV-TRBJ pairings or common gene usage were not detected at PML.

The time point was: before natalizumab initiation. Before the first natalizumab infusion, T0 blood samples were taken. This clone was counted a few times. Its cognate antigen is unknown. V was trimmed by 0 bases and J by 7 bases, leaving 14 bases between them. Germline V CDR1 and CDR2: SGHDT, YYEEEE. This CDR3 is 14 amino acids long. Spiked into each PCR were synthetic inline TR CDR3 controls of all V-J pairings. Assay: immunoSEQ multiplex PCR; the TCRdb copy retains only in-frame clones and omits some. Of more than 30,000 clones in the sample, about nine tenths were seen once. The sequenced sample consisted of PBMCs. The receptor was derived from a human donor with multiple sclerosis. This chain joins TRBV5-6 and TRBJ2-7, with D hard to call. CDR3: CASSLAGSPREQYF. The CDR3 coding sequence is TGTGCCAGCAGCTTGGCCGGAAGTCCGCGGGAGCAGTACTTC.